The present entry profiles one T cell receptor beta chain with its context. This clonotype was observed at least ten times. The target of this receptor is not known. The record has no base qualities; no much larger clone is one base away. CDR1 and CDR2 are drawn from the germline V gene (reference sequence): LNHNV, YYDKDF. From V the trimming removes 0 bases and from J it removes 4 bases, while the gene matches leave 12 bases of the junction unaccounted for. Spanning cysteine to phenylalanine, the CDR3 consists of 18 amino acids. The entry retains the CDR3 DNA only, 54 bases that are in frame from base 1. The protocol used for the library was RT-PCR. These reads were obtained on a NextSeq 550. Using fastp trimming at Q25 and MiXCR clonotype assembly, TCRdb reanalyzed the public sequencing data and kept in-frame beta chains. Rows are unified per CDR3 protein, each entry keeping the most common DNA and genes. In all, the sample holds roughly 940,000 distinct CDR3 sequences, and roughly 18% of those were seen once. The ten largest clones take up approximately 5.9% of the sample.

The sample is drawn from a study of patients and donors after allogeneic stem cell transplantation (dated by TCRdb to 2019 to 2021). The receptor's source is a human donor who was either an allogeneic HSCT recipient or a stem cell or donor lymphocyte infusion donor (not recorded which). It is not recorded whose cells these are; they may come from a transplant donor. Sequenced input: blood, either unsorted or a sorted T cell fraction (not recorded which). The V and J segments used are TRBV15 and TRBJ1-2; 9 middle bases align to TRBD1. The DNA is TGTGCCACCAGCAGAGATCCGTCCGGACAGGGGACCCGCTATGGCTACACCTTC. Its protein reads: CATSRDPSGQGTRYGYTF.